The 27 T cell receptor beta chains below come from one sample, sequenced in a study of Ad26.COV2.S vaccination and SARS-CoV-2 variants. Method: immunoSEQ multiplex PCR; TCRdb's copy keeps in-frame clones and lacks some. The sample lists fewer than 600,000 clones; roughly nine tenths were seen once. Regarding treatment: around 19 received Ad26.COV2.S at low or high dose, single or two shots; five or six received placebo; per-sample allocation not given. Day 63 after the first injection of vaccine or placebo was the sampling time. The specimen was peripheral blood, collected in a trial of Ad26.COV2.S vaccine versus placebo. These TCRs come from a person aged 18 to 65 who received the Ad26.COV2.S COVID-19 vaccine or a placebo.

The chain has TRBV10-1 and TRBJ2-1, with TRBD2 as a possible D gene (7 bases). Germline V CDR1 and CDR2: WNHNN, SYGVQD (reference sequence). Trimming took 10 bases from V and 7 from J, leaving 23 bases between them. The CDR3 contains 15 residues. In DNA form, the CDR3 reads TGCGCCAACAAGGGGGGGAGAGTCCGTTGGAATGAGCAGTTCTTC. Protein: CANKGGRVRWNEQFF.

The J gene is TRBJ2-1, the V gene TRBV28; D unresolved. The CDR3 spans 15 residues. V gave up 6 bases and J gave up 0 bases, with 12 bases separating them. Germline V lookup: CDR1 MDHEN, CDR2 SYDVKM. CDR3 amino acids: CASRSAPSSYNEQFF. The CDR3 DNA follows: TGTGCCAGCAGGTCGGCCCCGAGCTCCTACAATGAGCAGTTCTTC.

V is TRBV9 and J is TRBJ2-7; possibly TRBD2 for D (5 bases). Germline-derived CDR1 and CDR2 are SGDLS and YYNGEE. There are 15 residues in the CDR3. V lost 0 bases and J lost 4, with 14 bases in between. The CDR3 DNA follows: TGTGCCAGCAGCGTAGACGTAGGCGGGTTATACGAGCAGTACTTC. Amino acid sequence: CASSVDVGGLYEQYF.

This chain links TRBV6-5 with TRBJ1-2; D unresolved. The CDR3 has 14 residues. In germline, CDR1 is MNHEY, CDR2 SVGAGI. With 6 bases removed from V and 7 bases from J, the gap between germline ends came to 18 bases. The CDR3, as DNA: TGTGCCAGCAGGGGGTTAAGAGGGTCGCGTGGCTACACCTTC. It yields the protein CASRGLRGSRGYTF.

The chain uses TRBV20-1 and TRBJ2-7, with D unclear. The germline CDR1 and CDR2 sequences are DFQATT and SNEGSKA (reference sequence). V was pared by 3 bases and J by 6 bases, with 9 bases between. There are 11 residues in the CDR3. The CDR3 DNA reads TGCAGTGCTAGTTTCCGACTCGAGCAGTACTTC. Its protein product is CSASFRLEQYF.

The V call is TRBV7-2, the J call TRBJ2-5; 8 bases are shared with TRBD2. This CDR3 spans 16 amino acids. V dropped 7 bases and J dropped 5; count of bases not matched to a gene: 15. The V gene's germline CDR1 is SGHTA and CDR2 FQGNSA. The CDR3 reads CASMPSSGWGGETQYF. In DNA, the CDR3 is TGTGCCAGCATGCCCTCTAGCGGGTGGGGCGGGGAGACCCAGTACTTC.

In DNA, the CDR3 is TGTGCCAGCAGCTTGGCCTTACAAGGGGGAAACTATGGCTACACCTTC. It is translated as CASSLALQGGNYGYTF. The chain combines TRBV5-5 with TRBJ1-2; tentative D call: TRBD1 (6 bases). The V gene lost 0 bases and the J gene lost 2 bases, with 14 bases spanning the gap. The length of the CDR3 is 16 residues. CDR1 is SGHKS and CDR2 is YYEKEE in the germline V gene (reference sequence).

J is TRBJ2-7 and V is TRBV28; D might be TRBD1 or TRBD2, each matching 6 bases. CDR1 and CDR2 from the germline V gene are MDHEN and SYDVKM. V lost 6 bases and J lost 3, with 18 bases in between. The CDR3 is 15 amino acids. CDR3 bases: TGTGCCAGCAGATACCGCCGGAGGGGGGTCTACGAGCAGTACTTC. Residues: CASRYRRRGVYEQYF.

The rearrangement uses TRBV6-2 or TRBV6-3 and TRBJ2-1, with D perhaps given as TRBD1 or TRBD2 (6 bases each). Trimming pared 3 bases from V and 9 bases from J, leaving 9 bases between. The germline V gene has CDR1 MNHEY and CDR2 SVGEGT. This CDR3 has 12 residues. The CDR3 here is CASSYWGAEQFF. The CDR3 DNA is TGTGCCAGCAGTTATTGGGGGGCTGAGCAGTTCTTC.

The chain employs TRBV4-1 and TRBJ1-2; D remains ambiguous. Trimming stripped 4 bases from V and 0 bases from J, with 18 bases between. Germline V CDR1 and CDR2: MGHRA, YSYEKL. The CDR3 spans 17 residues. The CDR3: CASSLSPNYGANYGYTF. The CDR3 bases are TGCGCCAGCAGCCTGTCCCCCAACTACGGAGCTAACTATGGCTACACCTTC.

The chain combines TRBV7-2 with TRBJ1-1; the D is unclear. The ends were cut back, 4 bases at V and 3 bases at J, with 12 bases in the middle. Germline CDR1 SGHTA, CDR2 FQGNSA. The CDR3 runs 14 residues. DNA of the CDR3: TGTGCCAGCAGCTCGGAGATTTCAGACACTGAAGCTTTCTTT. Amino acids: CASSSEISDTEAFF.

As regards this clone: The sample holds other DNA sequences that translate to the same CDR3. This chain joins TRBV19 and TRBJ1-2; no definite D call. From germline, CDR1 is LNHDA and CDR2 SQIVND (reference sequence). This CDR3 comprises 11 residues. Trimming stripped 1 base from V and 7 bases from J, with 4 bases between. CDR3 region: CASSIGRGYTF. The CDR3 nucleotides are TGTGCCAGTAGTATAGGGCGTGGCTACACCTTC.

The rearrangement links TRBV10-3 to TRBJ2-3, with a weak D call TRBD2 (6 bases). This CDR3 region has 14 residues. Trimming removed 1 base at V and 7 bases at J, with 12 bases between. CDR1 and CDR2 (germline): ENHRY, SYGVKD. The CDR3 sequence: CAISEYDGGNTQYF. For the CDR3, the DNA is TGTGCCATCAGTGAGTACGACGGGGGAAATACGCAGTATTTT.

The chain combines TRBV11-2 with TRBJ2-5; TRBD1 agrees at 8 bases. J gave up 2 bases and V 6 bases, and 2 bases lay outside the gene matches. The V gene's germline CDR1 is SGHAT and CDR2 FQNNGV. This CDR3 is built from 13 residues. The CDR3 spells CASRRTGQETQYF. The CDR3 nucleotides read TGTGCCAGCAGACGGACAGGGCAAGAGACCCAGTACTTC.

V gene TRBV20-1 combines with J gene TRBJ1-6; 9 nucleotides agree with TRBD1. CDR3 length equals 15 residues. After removal of 6 bases from V and 9 bases from J, the junction contained 12 bases not matched to a gene. Germline-derived CDR1 and CDR2 are DFQATT and SNEGSKA (reference sequence). The CDR3 DNA follows: TGCAGTGCCAGTTCGACAGGGGGAATGCGTTCACCCCTCCACTTT. Translation gives CSASSTGGMRSPLHF.

The J gene is TRBJ1-2, the V gene TRBV4-1, with D possibly being TRBD1 (6 bases). The germline gives CDR1 MGHRA, CDR2 YSYEKL. Trimming took 5 bases from V and 3 from J, leaving 16 bases between them. The CDR3 totals 15 residues. The CDR3 here is CASSYGPRGDYGYTF. CDR3 DNA: TGCGCCAGCAGCTACGGACCGAGGGGGGACTATGGCTACACCTTC.

The rearrangement joins TRBV2 to TRBJ2-6; 7 bases line up with TRBD2. Germline lookup yields CDR1 SNHLY and CDR2 FYNNEI. V gave up 10 bases and J gave up 5 bases; unmatched junction bases: 14. This CDR3 is built from 16 residues. As DNA, the CDR3 is TGTGCCACCACACCGGGACTACTGGAGCGGGCCAACGTCCTGACTTTC. Translating gives CATTPGLLERANVLTF.

This sequence joins TRBV7-3 and TRBJ1-1; tentatively, D is TRBD1 (5 bases). Germline-derived CDR1 and CDR2 are SGHTA and FQGTGA. With 1 base removed from V and 4 bases from J, the gap between germline ends came to 10 bases. This CDR3 is 14 amino acids long. The CDR3 reads CASSLSRDVTEAFF. For the CDR3, the DNA is TGTGCCAGCAGCTTAAGCAGGGACGTCACTGAAGCTTTCTTT.

CDR3 protein: CASSGQDGYNQPQHF. CDR3 bases: TGTGCCAGCAGCGGACAGGACGGCTACAATCAGCCCCAGCATTTT. The chain links TRBV7-9 to TRBJ1-5; 7 positions agree with TRBD1. Germline V gene data show CDR1 as SEHNR and CDR2 as FQNEAQ (reference sequence). Trimming removed 5 bases from V and 3 bases from J; junction bases left unmatched: 7. This CDR3 comprises 15 residues.

The CDR3 DNA reads TGTGCCAGCAGTGCCTCCGGGACTCGAACTTACACCTTC. Translated: CASSASGTRTYTF. The V call is TRBV25-1, the J call TRBJ1-2; a weak D match, TRBD1 (5 bases). Between the trimmed V and J ends, which lost 4 bases and 11 bases, there was a span of 17 bases. Germline values: CDR1 MGHDK, CDR2 SYGVNS. The CDR3 covers 13 residues.

The J gene is TRBJ2-1, the V gene TRBV28, with TRBD2 identical over 11 bases. Losses at the gene ends were 6 bases for V and 7 bases for J; bases not matched to a gene: 8. Germline V gives CDR1 MDHEN, CDR2 SYDVKM. This CDR3 is 15 amino acids long. The chain's CDR3 is CASSLTSGGRNEQFF. The CDR3 DNA reads as TGTGCCAGCAGCTTAACTAGCGGGGGTAGGAATGAGCAGTTCTTC.

This clone was counted only a few times. The J gene is TRBJ2-1, the V gene TRBV7-3; 8 nucleotides align to TRBD2. This CDR3 contains 17 residues. V was clipped by 1 base and J by 9 bases; unmatched bases: 14. Germline V CDR1 and CDR2: SGHTA, FQGTGA. The CDR3 DNA sequence: TGTGCCAGCAGCTTAAAGAGGGTAGCGGGGACCCGGGGTGAGCAGTTCTTC. It codes for CASSLKRVAGTRGEQFF.

The chain uses TRBV11-2 and TRBJ1-4; D gene uncertain. Germline V lookup: CDR1 SGHAT, CDR2 FQNNGV. V lost 5 bases and J lost 2, with 12 bases in between. The length of the CDR3 is 15 residues. The CDR3 protein is CASSRKMQTNEKLFF. In DNA form, the CDR3 reads TGTGCCAGCAGCCGTAAAATGCAGACTAATGAAAAACTGTTTTTT.

V and J are TRBV7-3 and TRBJ1-3; D gene unclear. The CDR3 contains 10 residues. Germline-derived CDR1 and CDR2 are SGHTA and FQGTGA. CDR3 in amino acids: CAHPGGTIYF. CDR3 sequence (DNA): TGTGCTCATCCCGGAGGCACCATATATTTT.

The V and J genes are TRBV19 and TRBJ1-4, with D uncertain. Trimming pared 7 bases from V and 7 bases from J, leaving 13 bases between. Germline loops: CDR1 LNHDA, CDR2 SQIVND (reference sequence). The CDR3 is 13 amino acids. The CDR3, as DNA: TGTGCCAGTAACGGGTTGAGGACTGAAAAACTGTTTTTT. As protein: CASNGLRTEKLFF. The full variable domain, rest sourced from reference TRBV19 and TRBJ1-4, is DGGITQSPKYLFRKEGQNVTLSCEQNLNHDAMYWYRQDPGQGLRLIYYSQIVNDFQKGDIAEGYSVSREKKESFPLTVTSAQKNPTAFYLCASNGLRTEKLFFGSGTQLSVL.

The gene calls are TRBV5-1 and TRBJ2-2; D may be TRBD1 (7 bases). The germline V gene encodes CDR1 SGHRS and CDR2 YFSETQ. This CDR3 is built from 14 residues. The germline V and J ends were trimmed by 1 base and 6 bases, with 10 bases remaining between them. The CDR3 here is CASSLQGGPGELFF. The CDR3 bases are TGCGCCAGCAGCTTGCAGGGGGGTCCCGGGGAGCTGTTTTTT.

The chain recombines TRBV10-2 with TRBJ2-7; 10 nucleotides agree with TRBD1. The V gene's germline CDR1 is WSHSY and CDR2 SAAADI. The CDR3 totals 17 residues. With 5 bases clipped from V and 1 base from J, the junction kept 11 bases outside the gene matches. The CDR3 nucleotides read TGCGCCAGCAGTACCGGGACAGGGGAATTGGCGTCCTACGAGCAGTACTTC. This encodes CASSTGTGELASYEQYF.